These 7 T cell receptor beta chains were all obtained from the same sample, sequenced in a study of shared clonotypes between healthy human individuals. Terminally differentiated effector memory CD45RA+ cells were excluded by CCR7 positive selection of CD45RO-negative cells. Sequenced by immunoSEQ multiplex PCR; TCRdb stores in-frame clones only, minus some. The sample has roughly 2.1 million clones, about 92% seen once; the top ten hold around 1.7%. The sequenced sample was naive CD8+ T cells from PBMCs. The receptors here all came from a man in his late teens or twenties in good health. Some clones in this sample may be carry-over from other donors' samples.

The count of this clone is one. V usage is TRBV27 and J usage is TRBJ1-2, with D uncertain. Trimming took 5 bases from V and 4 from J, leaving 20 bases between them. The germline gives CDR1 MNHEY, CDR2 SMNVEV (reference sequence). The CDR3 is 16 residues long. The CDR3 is CASSRFRSREAYGYTF. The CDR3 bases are TGTGCCAGCAGTCGATTCAGGAGCCGGGAGGCCTATGGCTACACCTTC.

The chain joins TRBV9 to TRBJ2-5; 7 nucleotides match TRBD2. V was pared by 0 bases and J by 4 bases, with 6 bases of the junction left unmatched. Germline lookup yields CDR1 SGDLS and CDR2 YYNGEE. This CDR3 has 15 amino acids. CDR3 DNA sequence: TGTGCCAGCAGCGTAGAGGCGGGAGAGGGAGAGACCCAGTACTTC. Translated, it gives CASSVEAGEGETQYF.

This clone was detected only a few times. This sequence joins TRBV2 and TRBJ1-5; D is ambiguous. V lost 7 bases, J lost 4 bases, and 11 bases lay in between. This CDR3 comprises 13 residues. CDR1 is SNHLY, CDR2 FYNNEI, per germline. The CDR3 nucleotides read TGTGCCAGCAAGGCGTGGGAAAATCAGCCCCAGCATTTT. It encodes CASKAWENQPQHF.

As DNA, the CDR3 is TGTGCCAGCAGCTTAAGGTCCCGCGGGACCTGGAATACGCAGTATTTT. It is translated as CASSLRSRGTWNTQYF. The chain uses TRBV7-2 and TRBJ2-3, with D possibly matching TRBD2 (6 bases). The CDR3 has 16 residues. Germline CDR1 is SGHTA and CDR2 is FQGNSA. Trimming left V 2 bases short and J 7 bases short, with 19 bases between.

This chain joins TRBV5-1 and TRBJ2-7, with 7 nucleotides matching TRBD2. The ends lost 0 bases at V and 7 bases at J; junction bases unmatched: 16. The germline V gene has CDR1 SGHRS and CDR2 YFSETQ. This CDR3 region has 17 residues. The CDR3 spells CASSLALGGLGLLEQYF. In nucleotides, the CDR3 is TGCGCCAGCAGCTTGGCCTTAGGAGGACTAGGACTCTTAGAGCAGTACTTC.

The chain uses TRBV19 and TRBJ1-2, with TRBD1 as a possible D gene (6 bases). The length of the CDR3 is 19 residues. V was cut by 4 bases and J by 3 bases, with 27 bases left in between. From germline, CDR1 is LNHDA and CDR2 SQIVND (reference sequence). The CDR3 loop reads CASSNPDYRADFPDYGYTF. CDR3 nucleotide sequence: TGTGCCAGTAGTAACCCCGACTACAGGGCTGATTTCCCTGACTATGGCTACACCTTC.

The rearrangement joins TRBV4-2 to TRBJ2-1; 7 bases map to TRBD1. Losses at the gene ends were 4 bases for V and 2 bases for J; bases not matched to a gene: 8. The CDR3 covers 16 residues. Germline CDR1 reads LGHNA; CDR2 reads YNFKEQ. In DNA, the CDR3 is TGTGCCAGCAGCCCCCACAGGACAGGAGCCTACAATGAGCAGTTCTTC. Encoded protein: CASSPHRTGAYNEQFF.